This paragraph covers one TCR beta chain sequence. Per the original methods: Nucleated cell number was recorded as an estimate derived from reference gene primer amplification. Libraries were prepared by immunoSEQ multiplex PCR; TCRdb keeps only in-frame clonotypes and omits some of them. That table supplies the V and J calls and clone size; D and trimming were determined from the DNA. Of 250,000 or so clones listed, approximately 86% are singletons. The record originates from a study of blood T cell repertoires in COVID-19. Turning to the study itself: Acute-phase and convalescent COVID-19 samples originated in the United States, Italy and Spain. Nucleic acid was either cDNA or gDNA, and it came from T cells, B-cell-depleted T cells, or PBMCs.

Germline V gene lookup returns CDR1 SGHAT and CDR2 FQNNGV. J was trimmed by 3 bases and V by 2 bases; bases with no gene match: 6. The CDR3 covers 15 residues. The Seattle patients joined while their infection was active and were tracked longitudinally afterward. Sequenced input: peripheral blood. The clonotype comes from an older woman with COVID-19, enrolled during active disease. This chain connects TRBV11-2 to TRBJ2-5, with 7 bases identical to TRBD1. The CDR3 sequence is CASSLRGTEEETQYF. CDR3 in DNA: TGTGCCAGCAGCTTACGAGGGACAGAGGAAGAGACCCAGTACTTC.